The source of this TCR beta chain is a study of glioma-infiltrating T cells. Study-level results: Tissue and blood shared very few CDR3 sequences.

The V gene lost 10 bases and the J gene lost 0 bases, with 6 bases spanning the gap. The CDR3 covers 11 residues. Germline lookup yields CDR1 MNHEY and CDR2 SMNVEV (reference sequence). The iRepertoire nested amplicon-rescue multiplex PCR amplified TCR alpha and beta CDR3s from RNA. TCRdb called the multiplex PCR reads again in MiXCR, with one record for every CDR3 protein. The sample yields a few hundred thousand distinct CDR3 sequences, approximately 42% seen once. Comment on this clonotype: As yet, its antigen is unknown. A much larger clone lies a single base off, so this may be a read error.

The chain has TRBV27 and TRBJ1-2; D unclear. Sequenced input: glioma tissue, nonneoplastic brain tissue, or PBMCs (not recorded which). The clonotype originates from a human donor with low-grade glioma or glioblastoma, undergoing nonglioma brain surgery, or in good health (not recorded which). CDR3 sequence: CAKGTNYGYTF. The CDR3 DNA follows: TGTGCCAAAGGGACTAACTATGGCTACACCTTC.